A selection of T cell receptor beta chains follows, all from one sample in a study of cytomegalovirus exposure and HLA in healthy donors. Repertoires were generated with immunoSEQ multiplex PCR, while TCRdb's copy carries only in-frame clones and drops some. The table has about 100,000 clones, 78% seen once. Input material: PBMCs. Receptors were obtained from a woman between 55 and 75 years old in good health and CMV-seronegative. Each CDR3 is given with its conserved first and last residue. The D gene is left open where the match is weak. The size of a clone is reported for some rows only, either as once, few or many, or as a class for expanded clones.

>TRBJ2-2|-|-|TRBV4-1
CASSQVYGTQYTGELFF
TGCGCCAGCAGCCAAGTATATGGGACACAATACACCGGGGAGCTGTTTTTT
>TRBJ1-2|-|-|TRBV11-2
CASSPGGPASNYGYTF
TGTGCCAGCAGCCCCGGGGGGCCAGCCTCTAACTATGGCTACACCTTC
>TRBJ2-3|TRBD2|-|TRBV7-2
CASSLVQSSGTSTDTQYF
TGTGCCAGCAGCTTAGTACAATCTAGCGGAACTAGCACAGATACGCAGTATTTT
>TRBJ1-5|-|once|TRBV7-2
CASSLAAGMNQPQHF
TGTGCCAGCAGCTTAGCCGCGGGGATGAACCAGCCCCAGCATTTT
>TRBJ2-2|-|few|TRBV27
CASTRARGWSNTGELFF
TGTGCCAGCACCCGTGCCAGGGGATGGTCGAACACCGGGGAGCTGTTTTTT
>TRBJ2-1|TRBD2|-|TRBV5-6
CASSRKGLAGGRNEQFF
TGTGCCAGCAGCCGGAAGGGACTAGCGGGGGGCCGGAATGAGCAGTTCTTC
>TRBJ2-3|TRBD1|-|TRBV7-9
CASSPGQGTTHTDTQYF
TGTGCCAGCAGCCCGGGACAGGGGACTACACACACAGATACGCAGTATTTT
>TRBJ1-2|-|few|TRBV4-1
CASSQVVSNYGYTF
TGCGCCAGCAGCCAAGTGGTCAGTAACTATGGCTACACCTTC
>TRBJ2-1|-|-|TRBV5-1
CASSLRGASEQFF
TGCGCCAGCAGCTTACGGGGGGCGAGTGAGCAGTTCTTC
>TRBJ1-1|-|-|TRBV2
CASSEVGTITEAFF
TGTGCCAGCAGTGAAGTTGGCACCATCACTGAAGCTTTCTTT
>TRBJ2-5|-|-|TRBV2
CASSVGETQYF
TGTGCCAGCAGTGTGGGCGAGACCCAGTACTTC
>TRBJ1-2|-|-|TRBV2
CASSERQAPYGYTF
TGTGCCAGCAGTGAACGGCAGGCTCCCTATGGCTACACCTTC
>TRBJ2-2|TRBD2|-|TRBV5-1
CASRGLAGVAGELFF
TGCGCCAGCAGGGGACTAGCGGGAGTAGCCGGGGAGCTGTTTTTT
>TRBJ1-2|TRBD1|-|TRBV6-1
CASSESGGRYGYTF
TGTGCCAGCAGTGAGTCAGGGGGCCGCTATGGCTACACCTTC
>TRBJ1-1|-|few|TRBV6-1
CASSDYRDNTEAFF
TGTGCCAGCAGTGACTACAGGGATAACACTGAAGCTTTCTTT
>TRBJ1-4|-|-|TRBV5-1
CASSPIGGTNEKLFF
TGCGCCAGCAGCCCGATTGGGGGGACCAATGAAAAACTGTTTTTT
>TRBJ2-1|TRBD2|-|TRBV9
CASSVGLAGRNYNEQFF
TGTGCCAGCAGCGTAGGACTAGCGGGACGAAATTACAATGAGCAGTTCTTC
>TRBJ1-2|TRBD1|few|TRBV6-6
CASTPDRDYGYTF
TGTGCCAGCACCCCAGACAGGGACTATGGCTACACCTTC
>TRBJ1-4|-|-|TRBV12-5
CASGLAANEKLFF
TGTGCTAGTGGTTTGGCTGCTAATGAAAAACTGTTTTTT
>TRBJ1-5|-|-|TRBV18
CASSPSTGNQPQHF
TGTGCCAGCTCACCATCTACGGGCAATCAGCCCCAGCATTTT
>TRBJ2-3|-|-|TRBV9
CASSRSGSTDTQYF
TGTGCCAGCAGCCGTAGCGGAAGCACAGATACGCAGTATTTT
>TRBJ2-1|-|-|TRBV11-2
CASSWVANEQFF
TGTGCCAGCAGCTGGGTAGCCAATGAGCAGTTCTTC
>TRBJ1-2|TRBD1|-|TRBV5-1
CASSLGTGARSGDTF
TGCGCCAGCAGCTTGGGGACAGGGGCAAGGTCTGGGGACACCTTC
>TRBJ1-2|-|-|TRBV6-5
CASRPGAHGYTF
TGTGCCAGCAGGCCAGGGGCTCATGGCTACACCTTC
>TRBJ2-7|TRBD2|-|TRBV7-2
CASSRGLAARNEQYF
TGTGCCAGCAGCCGCGGCCTAGCGGCACGCAACGAGCAGTACTTC
>TRBJ2-7|-|few|TRBV6-5
CASSYSRGSYEQYF
TGTGCCAGCAGTTACTCACGGGGTTCCTACGAGCAGTACTTC
>TRBJ1-5|-|once|TRBV19
CASSIDQVQPQHF
TGTGCCAGTAGTATAGATCAGGTCCAGCCCCAGCATTTT
>TRBJ1-6|TRBD1|-|TRBV9
CASSPSALTGTSPLHF
TGTGCCAGCAGCCCCTCAGCTTTGACAGGGACTTCACCCCTCCACTTT
>TRBJ1-2|-|-|TRBV28
CASSTGGDYGYTF
TGTGCCAGCAGTACGGGGGGGGACTATGGCTACACCTTC
>TRBJ2-3|-|-|TRBV20-1
CSARIFDTQYF
TGCAGTGCTAGAATATTTGATACGCAGTATTTT
>TRBJ2-2|-|-|TRBV5-1
CASSLRGPTGELFF
TGCGCCAGCAGCTTGAGGGGTCCCACCGGGGAGCTGTTTTTT